This T cell receptor (beta chain) was sequenced in a study of T cells in Graves' hyperthyroidism and ophthalmopathy. Study-wide background: Upon initial diagnosis and before any treatment, peripheral blood was collected.

TCR beta CDR3 region amplification was performed from RNA transcripts. The study used the HTBI primer set for a first-round RT-PCR of the TCR CDR3. TCRdb used MiXCR to reprocess the multiplex PCR reads, holding one entry per CDR3 protein. The sample has approximately 640,000 distinct CDR3 sequences; roughly 17% are singletons. This clonotype was observed a few times. Criteria for exclusion of patients were uncontrolled infection, other autoimmune disease, pregnancy or lactation. Fresh peripheral blood, about 9.9 ml, yielded the PBMCs. Germline CDR1 LGHNT, CDR2 FRNRAP. Trimming stripped 6 bases from V and 4 bases from J, with 7 bases between. There are 12 residues in the CDR3.

Sequencing was performed on blood. The V call is TRBV12-5, the J call TRBJ2-1; D is ambiguous. The source of this sequence is a man over 45 with Graves' hyperthyroidism. The CDR3 region is CASGGGYNEQFF. CDR3 nucleotides: TGTGCTAGTGGCGGCGGATACAATGAGCAGTTCTTC.